A single sample gave rise to the 23 T cell receptor beta chains below, sequenced in a study of CD8 T cells in ankylosing spondylitis. One entry per CDR3 protein results from TCRdb running MiXCR on the 5' RACE reads. This table has under 250,000 distinct CDR3 sequences, approximately 24% appearing once. The sequencing input was blood, either unsorted or a sorted T cell fraction (not recorded which). All receptors come from a male donor with ankylosing spondylitis or in good health (not recorded which).

This clonotype was picked up a small number of times. The rearrangement uses TRBV5-1 and TRBJ2-7; 7 bases line up with TRBD2. The CDR3 contains 15 residues. V trimming: 4 bases; J trimming: 4 bases; junction bases outside the gene matches: 11. The germline gives CDR1 SGHRS, CDR2 YFSETQ. As DNA, the CDR3 is TGCGCCAGCAGCGTAGGGCGGGAGCCCCGGTACGAGCAGTACTTC. Its translation is CASSVGREPRYEQYF.

This clonotype turned up a few times. V gene TRBV20-1 combines with J gene TRBJ2-3; the match to TRBD2 covers 8 bases. Germline lookup yields CDR1 DFQATT and CDR2 SNEGSKA (reference sequence). V trimming: 6 bases; J trimming: 2 bases; junction bases outside the gene matches: 10. This CDR3 comprises 15 residues. The CDR3 DNA reads TGCAGTGCATCGGGGGCGGGGGGTACCACAGATACGCAGTATTTT. This codes for CSASGAGGTTDTQYF.

This clonotype has a count of ten or more. J is TRBJ2-5 and V is TRBV7-2; 11 bases align to TRBD2. CDR3 length: 16 residues. V was pared by 2 bases and J by 6 bases, with 8 bases of the junction left unmatched. Germline lookup yields CDR1 SGHTA and CDR2 FQGNSA. CDR3 region: CASSLWASGRTQTQYF. The CDR3 nucleotides are TGTGCCAGCAGCTTATGGGCTAGCGGGAGGACGCAGACCCAGTACTTC.

V is TRBV12-5 and J is TRBJ2-3; D gene uncertain. The CDR3 is 17 residues long. Per the germline V gene, CDR1 is LGHNT and CDR2 is FRNRAP. The V end was cut by 0 bases, the J end by 0 bases, with 13 bases between. The CDR3 is CASGLVVWESSTDTQYF. DNA of the CDR3: TGTGCTAGTGGTTTGGTAGTATGGGAATCTAGCACAGATACGCAGTATTTT.

This clonotype was counted between two and nine times. The V call is TRBV28, the J call TRBJ1-1; a possible D gene is TRBD1 (6 bases). The CDR3 spans 14 residues. Trimming pared 6 bases from V and 4 bases from J, leaving 15 bases between. Per germline, CDR1 MDHEN and CDR2 SYDVKM. CDR3: CASREQGKVTEAFF. The CDR3 coding sequence is TGTGCCAGCAGAGAACAGGGAAAGGTCACTGAAGCTTTCTTT. The full variable domain, its missing parts supplied by reference TRBV28 and TRBJ1-1, is DVKVTQSSRYLVKRTGEKVFLECVQDMDHENMFWYRQDPGLGLRLIYFSYDVKMKEKGDIPEGYSVSREKKERFSLILESASTNQTSMYLCASREQGKVTEAFFGQGTRLTVV.

The J gene is TRBJ2-4, the V gene TRBV12-3 or TRBV12-4; D not certain. The CDR3 extends over 14 amino acids. Trimming removed 4 bases at V and 0 bases at J, with 7 bases between. DNA for the CDR3: TGTGCCAGCAGTTCCACACTAGCCAAAAACATTCAGTACTTC. It specifies CASSSTLAKNIQYF.

This chain uses TRBV12-3 or TRBV12-4 with TRBJ2-3; 8 bases are a match to TRBD2. The length of the CDR3 is 14 residues. Trimming removed 6 bases from V and 2 bases from J; junction bases left unmatched: 4. In DNA, the CDR3 is TGTGCCAGCAGCAGGGGACTAGACACAGATACGCAGTATTTT. This encodes CASSRGLDTDTQYF.

This clonotype was recorded at least ten times. This chain links TRBV12-3 or TRBV12-4 with TRBJ2-4, with 13 bases fitting TRBD2. The trim removed 4 bases at V and 8 bases at J, leaving 8 bases unmatched. The CDR3 covers 16 residues. The CDR3 reads CASSSGLAGDLDIQYF. CDR3 nucleotides: TGTGCCAGCAGTTCAGGACTAGCGGGAGATTTGGACATTCAGTACTTC.

The table lists this clonotype with many counts. V gene TRBV24-1 combines with J gene TRBJ2-7; 12 bases are shared with TRBD2. CDR1 and CDR2 from the germline V gene are KGHDR and SFDVKD. CDR3 length equals 16 residues. After removal of 2 bases from V and 6 bases from J, the junction contained 7 bases not matched to a gene. The CDR3 sequence: CATSDSTSGRSGEQYF. The CDR3 bases are TGTGCCACCAGTGATTCGACTAGCGGGAGATCGGGCGAGCAGTACTTC.

This clonotype has ten or more counts. The V gene is TRBV5-1, the J gene TRBJ1-4; no clear D. CDR1 is SGHRS and CDR2 is YFSETQ in the germline V gene. The V end lost 1 base, the J end lost 5 bases, and 9 bases lay between the germline ends. The CDR3 covers 14 residues. CDR3: CASSLFGRNEKLFF. The CDR3, as DNA: TGCGCCAGCAGCTTGTTCGGCCGGAATGAAAAACTGTTTTTT. The whole variable domain, remainder taken from reference TRBV5-1 and TRBJ1-4, is KAGVTQTPRYLIKTRGQQVTLSCSPISGHRSVSWYQQTPGQGLQFLFEYFSETQRNKGNFPGRFSGRQFSNSRSEMNVSTLELGDSALYLCASSLFGRNEKLFFGSGTQLSVL.

This clonotype was seen many times. The chain links TRBV4-3 to TRBJ1-2, with D unclear. The CDR3 runs to 15 residues. Trimming removed 0 bases from V and 4 bases from J, with 12 bases in between. CDR1 and CDR2 (germline): LGHNA, YSLEER. CDR3 bases: TGCGCCAGCAGCCAAGATGAAAAGGGAACCTATGGCTACACCTTC. Translation: CASSQDEKGTYGYTF.

The CDR3 DNA reads as TGCGCCAGCGGTAAGGGGGGGGCTGGTGAAGCTTTCTTT. Translation gives CASGKGGAGEAFF. The rearrangement links TRBV5-1 to TRBJ1-1; maybe TRBD1 (6 bases). Trimming pared 7 bases from V and 7 bases from J, leaving 17 bases between. The CDR3 totals 13 residues. Germline CDR1 and CDR2: SGHRS and YFSETQ.

There are many counts of this clonotype. The CDR3 spells CSVRTGRINYGYTF. The DNA for the CDR3 is TGCAGCGTTAGGACAGGGCGGATTAACTATGGCTACACCTTC. The chain links TRBV29-1 to TRBJ1-2; TRBD1 agrees at 8 bases. The germline gives CDR1 SQVTM, CDR2 ANQGSEA. V shed 5 bases and J 1 base; nucleotides not matched to a gene: 6. The CDR3 runs 14 residues. Based on the CDR3 plus reference TRBV29-1 and TRBJ1-2, the full variable domain is SAVISQKPSRDICQRGTSLTIQCQVDSQVTMMFWYRQQPGQSLTLIATANQGSEATYESGFVIDKFPISRPNLTFSTLTVSNMSPEDSSIYLCSVRTGRINYGYTFGSGTRLTVV.

This clonotype has ten or more counts. The chain uses TRBV20-1 and TRBJ2-3; TRBD1 agrees at 7 bases. Trimming cost V 0 bases and J 0 bases; bases outside gene matches: 6. This CDR3 comprises 16 residues. CDR1 is DFQATT, CDR2 SNEGSKA, per germline (reference sequence). CDR3 nucleotide sequence: TGCAGTGCTAGAGATCGCCGGGACAGAAGCACAGATACGCAGTATTTT. It encodes CSARDRRDRSTDTQYF.

This clonotype has only a few counts. The rearrangement links TRBV29-1 to TRBJ2-5, with no clear D. This CDR3 has 13 residues. With 5 bases removed from V and 1 base from J, the gap between germline ends came to 11 bases. CDR1 and CDR2 from the germline V gene are SQVTM and ANQGSEA. This chain's CDR3 is CSVTKGGQETQYF. The CDR3 coding sequence is TGCAGCGTTACTAAGGGTGGCCAAGAGACCCAGTACTTC.

V usage is TRBV7-3 and J usage is TRBJ2-1; D is unresolved. The CDR3 is 13 amino acids. Trimming shortened V by 5 bases and J by 7 bases, and 12 bases separated the two germline ends. Germline V gene data show CDR1 as SGHTA and CDR2 as FQGTGA. The CDR3 is CASSPNQQNEQFF. CDR3 coding DNA: TGTGCCAGCAGCCCTAACCAACAAAATGAGCAGTTCTTC.

This clonotype was picked up many times. The chain employs TRBV12-3 or TRBV12-4 and TRBJ2-5; D assignment may be TRBD1 or TRBD2 (5 bases each). Trimming removed 4 bases at V and 0 bases at J, with 9 bases between. The CDR3 contains 14 residues. CDR3 region: CASSSGRHQETQYF. In nucleotides, the CDR3 is TGTGCCAGCAGTTCGGGACGCCACCAAGAGACCCAGTACTTC.

This clonotype was counted many times. The rearrangement uses TRBV29-1 and TRBJ2-1, with D uncertain. The V end was cut by 6 bases, the J end by 1 base, with 13 bases between. Germline V gene data show CDR1 as SQVTM and CDR2 as ANQGSEA. CDR3 length equals 14 residues. The CDR3 DNA reads TGCAGCGTCGCAGATGGCAGATCCTACAATGAGCAGTTCTTC. Its translation is CSVADGRSYNEQFF.

This rearrangement joins TRBV20-1 to TRBJ2-4; 7 bases agree with TRBD1. The V gene's germline CDR1 is DFQATT and CDR2 SNEGSKA (reference sequence). The CDR3 is made up of 13 amino acids. Trimming at V came to 0 bases and at J to 7 bases, leaving 3 bases not matched to a gene. CDR3 in DNA: TGCAGTGCTAGAGACGGACAGGAGAACATTCAGTACTTC. Translated: CSARDGQENIQYF.

Many counts were recorded for this clonotype. This chain joins TRBV5-1 and TRBJ2-5; 10 nucleotides align to TRBD2. Germline V CDR1 and CDR2: SGHRS, YFSETQ. This CDR3 contains 15 residues. The J segment lost 1 base and the V segment lost 6 bases, leaving 6 bases of the junction unmatched. The CDR3 here is CASKASGGFQETQYF. The CDR3 DNA sequence: TGCGCCAGCAAGGCTAGCGGGGGATTCCAAGAGACCCAGTACTTC.

In DNA form, the CDR3 reads TGTGCCAGCAGTTTAGGCTTAGCGATGGCCGGGGAGCTGTTTTTT. Residues: CASSLGLAMAGELFF. The chain is built from TRBV12-3 or TRBV12-4 and TRBJ2-2; D might be TRBD2 (5 bases). The germline V and J ends were trimmed by 1 base and 6 bases, with 12 bases remaining between them. The CDR3 runs 15 residues.

This chain's CDR3 is CASSLWRGDTGELFF. As DNA, the CDR3 is TGCGCCAGCAGCTTGTGGCGAGGAGACACCGGGGAGCTGTTTTTT. The chain combines TRBV5-1 with TRBJ2-2; D call uncertain. The length of the CDR3 is 15 residues. Trimming pared 1 base from V and 3 bases from J, leaving 10 bases between. Germline lookup yields CDR1 SGHRS and CDR2 YFSETQ.

The chain links TRBV5-1 to TRBJ2-4; 10 bases agree with TRBD2. Trimming removed 2 bases from V and 2 bases from J; junction bases left unmatched: 4. Germline CDR1 reads SGHRS; CDR2 reads YFSETQ. CDR3 length: 16 residues. The CDR3 DNA is TGCGCCAGCAGCTTAGCGGGAGGGGTAACCAAAAACATTCAGTACTTC. It translates to CASSLAGGVTKNIQYF.